This T cell receptor (beta chain) came from a study of T cells in Graves' hyperthyroidism and ophthalmopathy. TCR beta CDR3 sequences were amplified from RNA transcripts. RT-PCR in the first round (using the HTBI primer set) targeted the TCR CDR3. TCRdb processed the multiplex PCR reads anew with MiXCR; each CDR3 protein has one entry. The sample contains around 580,000 distinct CDR3 sequences, around 42% of which appear only once. Only a few counts were recorded for this clonotype. CDR1 and CDR2 from the germline V gene are SGHTA and FQGNSA. The CDR3 length is 14 residues. V lost 3 bases, J lost 7 bases, and 14 bases lay in between.

Sequencing was done on a sample of peripheral blood or thyroid tissue (not recorded which). V is TRBV7-2 and J is TRBJ2-3; D is undetermined. The receptor was derived from a woman aged 18-29 years with Graves' hyperthyroidism. In DNA, the CDR3 is TGTGCCAGCAGCTTCCGCCCGGACGGCCATACGCAGTATTTT. Translation: CASSFRPDGHTQYF.